The rows below give T cell receptor beta chains drawn from one sample of a study of cytomegalovirus exposure and HLA in healthy donors. Sequencing was performed with immunoSEQ multiplex PCR; in TCRdb, only in-frame clones are kept and a portion is missing. The sample has approximately 170,000 clones, approximately 80% seen once. Sequencing used PBMCs. The source of these receptors is a woman between 40 and 55 years old in good health and CMV-seropositive. CDR3s include the opening cysteine and the closing phenylalanine or tryptophan. Fields, in order: clone size, D gene, J gene, V gene, CDR3 protein, CDR3 DNA. A D gene is named only where the DNA matches it firmly. Clone size appears in some rows only: once, few, many, or a class for an expanded clone.

size: once; D: TRBD1; J: TRBJ2-3; V: TRBV6-6; CDR3: CASRTGTGVADTQYF; DNA: TGTGCCAGCAGGACCGGGACAGGGGTCGCAGATACGCAGTATTTT
size: .; D: .; J: TRBJ1-2; V: TRBV10-3; CDR3: CASKGGQPSGYTF; DNA: TGTGCCAGCAAAGGAGGACAGCCTTCAGGCTACACCTTC
size: once; D: TRBD2; J: TRBJ2-1; V: TRBV6-1; CDR3: CASRTSGGDNEQFF; DNA: TGTGCCAGTAGGACTAGCGGGGGGGACAATGAGCAGTTCTTC
size: .; D: TRBD1; J: TRBJ1-6; V: TRBV7-2; CDR3: CASSHDRVHYNSPLHF; DNA: TGTGCCAGCAGCCACGACAGGGTACACTATAATTCACCCCTCCACTTT
size: .; D: TRBD1; J: TRBJ1-5; V: TRBV10-2; CDR3: CASVDRGISQPQHF; DNA: TGCGCCAGTGTGGACAGGGGGATAAGTCAGCCCCAGCATTTT
size: .; D: .; J: TRBJ2-7; V: TRBV13; CDR3: CASSQRPYEQYF; DNA: TGTGCCAGCAGTCAGCGACCGTACGAGCAGTACTTC
size: .; D: .; J: TRBJ2-7; V: TRBV6-1; CDR3: CASSERIGGYEQYF; DNA: TGTGCCAGCAGTGAACGGATAGGGGGCTACGAGCAGTACTTC
size: .; D: TRBD1; J: TRBJ1-1; V: TRBV10-2; CDR3: CASSELTAQGAEAFF; DNA: TGCGCCAGCAGTGAGTTGACAGCTCAGGGGGCTGAAGCTTTCTTT
size: few; D: .; J: TRBJ2-7; V: TRBV6-8; CDR3: CASSRADRKDEQYF; DNA: TGTGCCAGCAGTAGAGCGGACAGAAAGGACGAGCAGTACTTC
size: .; D: TRBD2; J: TRBJ2-1; V: TRBV7-2; CDR3: CASSRTSGGYNEQFF; DNA: TGTGCCAGCAGCCGAACTAGCGGGGGGTACAATGAGCAGTTCTTC
size: .; D: .; J: TRBJ2-5; V: TRBV4-1; CDR3: CASSQDRGAWETQYF; DNA: TGCGCCAGCAGCCAAGATCGGGGGGCGTGGGAGACCCAGTACTTC
size: few; D: .; J: TRBJ2-3; V: TRBV29-1; CDR3: CSVDSGAKTDTQYF; DNA: TGCAGCGTTGATTCAGGGGCGAAAACAGATACGCAGTATTTT
size: medium-sized; D: TRBD1; J: TRBJ1-1; V: TRBV9; CDR3: CASSVVQGDGTEAFF; DNA: TGTGCCAGCAGCGTAGTCCAGGGGGATGGTACTGAAGCTTTCTTT